This is a list of T cell receptor beta chains from one sample in a study of Ad26.COV2.S vaccination and SARS-CoV-2 variants. Sequencing used immunoSEQ multiplex PCR; TCRdb keeps in-frame clones, though not all of them. The data show roughly 350,000 clones, with about 87% seen just once and around 6.6% held by the top ten. Sequenced material: peripheral blood, taken in a trial of Ad26.COV2.S vaccine versus placebo. These receptors came from a person aged 18-60 years who received the Ad26.COV2.S COVID-19 vaccine or a placebo. Both conserved end residues are part of each CDR3. Each record gives: D gene, V gene, CDR3 protein. D genes are given only for firm matches.

TRBD1 | TRBV27 | CASSPYLGQGLYGYTF
. | TRBV12-3/TRBV12-4 | CATPEVYEQYF
TRBD1 | TRBV28 | CASDRGRAGNTIYF
TRBD1 | TRBV4-1 | CASSQALTGGNEKLFF
. | TRBV28 | CASSPPNSPLHF
. | TRBV9 | CASSVAPLGGGNSDTQYF
. | TRBV7-2 | CASSPGQGNYGYTF
. | TRBV28 | CASSFALLLGNSNQPQHF
TRBD2 | TRBV5-6 | CASSFREGDTQYF
. | TRBV27 | CASSLNRKQFF
. | TRBV18 | CASSPDEAYETQYF
. | TRBV11-3 | CASSLSGYLSDTQYF
. | TRBV6-2/TRBV6-3 | CASSRGNEQFF
TRBD2 | TRBV9 | CASSVATSGGQETQYF
. | TRBV10-2 | CASSEGGWGRRVASGNEQFF
. | TRBV5-1 | CASSSSFGTPPTF
. | TRBV24-1 | CASAGTANNEQFF
TRBD1 | TRBV19 | CASSIISDRAREQYF
. | TRBV19 | CASRPGRNLATNEKLFF
TRBD1 | TRBV28 | CASSLGPGTGNGYTF
TRBD1 | TRBV6-4 | CASRRTGQGPYEQYF
TRBD2 | TRBV28 | CASSPSTHKAGVNGELFF
. | TRBV7-8 | CASSSFSNQPQHF
. | TRBV28 | CASRLGWSKEREAFF
. | TRBV6-5 | CASSYRRTSTDTQYF
. | TRBV5-6 | CASSLGWQETQYF
TRBD1 | TRBV30 | CAWNGQGNTEAFF
TRBD2 | TRBV5-4 | CASSSGTKRTGELFF
TRBD2 | TRBV5-6 | CASSQLAPYSYEQYF
TRBD2 | TRBV3-1/TRBV3-2 | CASSQSGAPREQFF
. | TRBV12-5 | CASGLAQGRGNTIYF
. | TRBV30 | CAWSRTFLDYGYTF
. | TRBV6-6 | CASSSITGIGYTF
. | TRBV5-1 | CASSLEGSGDQPQHF
. | TRBV14 | CASSQGVGRWAWDEQFF
TRBD1 | TRBV6-2/TRBV6-3 | CASSPGTGTMNTEAFF
TRBD2 | TRBV2 | CASSRSGGTDTQYF
TRBD2 | TRBV10-3 | CAISESTGLAGAFPEQYF
TRBD1 | TRBV27 | CASSFYNRGSAFF
. | TRBV9 | CASSNRQVYDGYTF
. | TRBV7-6 | CASSSTTGLTKGNTIYF
TRBD1 | TRBV28 | CASTLLRTGTTEAFF
. | TRBV5-1 | CASSFRGGIDEAFF
. | TRBV5-4 | CASSFNGGLSGNTIYF
TRBD1 | TRBV28 | CASSSQNRGRTEAFF
. | TRBV6-1 | CASSWSWGDTGELFF
. | TRBV29-1 | CSVSGVGQPQHF